This record covers a single T cell receptor beta chain. Its antigen is still unknown. The sample originates from a study of cytomegalovirus exposure and HLA in healthy donors. Study findings and constraints: Earlier results showed most TCR beta V segments being productive about 87% or about 30% of the time.

PCR used 60 Vbeta primers and 13 Jbeta primers. Generated by immunoSEQ multiplex PCR, the TCRdb table keeps only in-frame clones and is missing some. Found here are 95,000 to 150,000 clones; the top ten clones hold roughly 2%. Trimming pared 3 bases from V and 5 bases from J, leaving 16 bases between. Looked up from germline, CDR1 is MGHDK and CDR2 is SYGVNS. There are 15 residues in the CDR3. The TCR comes from a man aged 40-49 years in good health and CMV-seronegative. The sample was PBMCs. The chain recombines TRBV25-1 with TRBJ1-1, with D tentatively TRBD1 (5 bases). CDR3 residues: CASSDMKGLGTEAFF. The CDR3 DNA sequence: TGTGCCAGCAGTGATATGAAGGGGCTAGGGACTGAAGCTTTCTTT.